The 24 T cell receptor beta chains below were found in one sample sequenced in a study of T cell repertoires in cytomegalovirus infection. TCRdb recomputed calls from the reads with MiXCR, one row per CDR3 protein. The sample carries a few hundred thousand distinct CDR3 sequences, about 33% recorded once. These receptors' antigens are unknown. The sequencing here drew on cultured PBMCs, taken from culture after CMV antigen stimulation. The source of these receptors is a human donor in good health (CMV status not recorded). Some clones in this sample may be carry-over from other donors' samples.

The chain has TRBV4-1 and TRBJ1-2; D not resolved. This CDR3 comprises 14 residues. Trimming left V 0 bases short and J 4 bases short, with 9 bases between. Per the germline V gene, CDR1 is MGHRA and CDR2 is YSYEKL. CDR3 amino acids: CASSQETHGYGYTF. For the CDR3, the DNA is TGCGCCAGCAGCCAAGAGACGCACGGCTATGGCTACACCTTC.

This chain joins TRBV7-3 and TRBJ2-5, with D unresolved. V lost 1 base, J lost 5 bases, and 17 bases lay in between. Germline values: CDR1 SGHTA, CDR2 FQGTGA. The CDR3 contains 16 residues. For the CDR3, the DNA is TGTGCCAGCAGCTTAAACGGCGGCCCCCGATCGGAGACCCAGTACTTC. Its protein is CASSLNGGPRSETQYF.

The chain is built from TRBV7-9 and TRBJ2-3; 9 positions agree with TRBD1. V shed 1 base, J shed 2 bases, and the junction held 7 bases outside the gene matches. The CDR3 totals 17 residues. Per the germline V gene, CDR1 is SEHNR and CDR2 is FQNEAQ (reference sequence). CDR3 region: CASSLGRTGVVTDTQYF. The CDR3 region has the DNA TGTGCCAGCAGCTTAGGGAGGACAGGGGTTGTCACAGATACGCAGTATTTT.

The table lists this clonotype with many counts. The genes are TRBV7-2 and TRBJ1-4; 9 bases align to TRBD1. Trimming removed 4 bases from V and 8 bases from J; junction bases left unmatched: 8. The CDR3 length is 15 residues. CDR1 and CDR2 (germline): SGHTA, FQGNSA. The CDR3 coding sequence is TGTGCCAGCAGCTATTGGACAGGGGCTAGAGAAAAACTGTTTTTT. Translation gives CASSYWTGAREKLFF.

The chain is built from TRBV4-3 and TRBJ1-2, with TRBD1 identical over 7 bases. Unmatched junction bases numbered 16, after V lost 0 bases and J lost 6 bases. In germline, CDR1 is LGHNA, CDR2 YSLEER. The CDR3 length is 18 residues. The CDR3 reads CASSQDSDTTGTKDGYTF. The CDR3 nucleotides are TGCGCCAGCAGCCAAGATTCCGATACGACAGGGACTAAGGATGGCTACACCTTC.

J is TRBJ2-1 and V is TRBV4-1, with D perhaps assigned TRBD1 or TRBD2 (5 bases each). CDR3 size: 14 residues. CDR1 is MGHRA and CDR2 is YSYEKL in the germline V gene. The V end was cut by 1 base, the J end by 10 bases, with 14 bases between. CDR3 in amino acids: CASSQAGGPGEQFF. The CDR3 DNA reads TGCGCCAGCAGCCAAGCTGGGGGACCCGGGGAGCAGTTCTTC.

With respect to this clonotype: At one of its ends the junction is not consistent with the germline gene, which may arise from a read error. This sequence joins TRBV6-1 and TRBJ2-3, with 7 bases aligning to TRBD1. Germline V CDR1 and CDR2: MNHNS, SASEGT. The CDR3 contains 16 residues. CDR3 protein: CASREANRGVTDTQYF. CDR3 nucleotides: TGTGCCAGCAGAGAAGCGAACAGGGGTGTCACAGATACGCAGTATTTT.

CDR3 sequence reads: CASSIQGVYGYTF. Here the CDR3 DNA reads TGTGCCAGTAGTATCCAGGGGGTTTATGGCTACACCTTC. The rearrangement links TRBV19 to TRBJ1-2; 7 nucleotides agree with TRBD1. The V gene end was trimmed by 3 bases and the J gene end by 5 bases; junction bases not matched to a gene: 3. This CDR3 is built from 13 residues. Germline loops: CDR1 LNHDA, CDR2 SQIVND (reference sequence).

A note on this clonotype: A clone one base away is much larger, so this may be a read error. The chain recombines TRBV11-2 with TRBJ2-6, with D uncertain. Germline V gene data show CDR1 as SGHAT and CDR2 as FQNNGV. There are 17 residues in the CDR3. Trimming removed 3 bases from V and 0 bases from J, with 12 bases in between. The DNA of the CDR3 is TGTGCCAGCAGCTTGGACCCCCTTCCCTCTGGGGCCAACGTCCTGACTTTC. Protein: CASSLDPLPSGANVLTF.

In this sample, this clonotype turned up a few times. The CDR3: CASSRQGTNNEQFF. In DNA form, the CDR3 reads TGTGCCAGCAGTCGACAGGGGACCAACAATGAGCAGTTCTTC. The chain couples TRBV6-6 to TRBJ2-1; 8 nucleotides match TRBD1. The CDR3 is 14 residues long. Looked up from germline, CDR1 is MNHNY and CDR2 is SVGAGI (reference sequence). Losses at the gene ends were 5 bases for V and 5 bases for J; bases not matched to a gene: 5.

The chain joins TRBV4-3 to TRBJ1-3; the D is unclear. Germline V CDR1 and CDR2: LGHNA, YSLEER. Trimming removed 2 bases from V and 4 bases from J, with 6 bases in between. The CDR3 runs to 13 residues. DNA for the CDR3: TGCGCCAGCAGCCAACCTTTCGGAAACACCATATATTTT. Translated, it gives CASSQPFGNTIYF.

The rearrangement uses TRBV18 and TRBJ1-1; TRBD1 matches at 7 bases. Per the germline V gene, CDR1 is KGHSH and CDR2 is LQKENI. The CDR3 runs to 17 residues. After removal of 3 bases from V and 1 base from J, the junction contained 11 bases not matched to a gene. The CDR3 here is CASSPSPGGRGNTEAFF. For the CDR3, the DNA is TGTGCCAGCTCACCGTCACCAGGGGGTCGAGGGAACACTGAAGCTTTCTTT.

This clonotype was counted only a few times. The V gene is TRBV4-1, the J gene TRBJ2-4; the match to TRBD2 covers 8 bases. The CDR3 runs to 16 residues. The germline V gene has CDR1 MGHRA and CDR2 YSYEKL. The junction had 6 bases not matched to a gene; V was cut back by 1 base and J by 4 bases. Written as DNA, the CDR3 is TGCGCCAGCAGCCAAGTTGTCAGCGGGAGAAAAAACATTCAGTACTTC. Its protein product is CASSQVVSGRKNIQYF.

This clonotype was observed a few times. V is TRBV6-2 or TRBV6-3 and J is TRBJ2-2; D unclear. CDR1 is MNHEY, CDR2 SVGEGT, per germline. The CDR3 runs 12 residues. The V end lost 5 bases, the J end lost 4 bases, and 5 bases lay between the germline ends. The CDR3 DNA reads as TGTGCCAGCAGTCGCCTCACCGGGGAGCTGTTTTTT. This gives the protein CASSRLTGELFF.

J is TRBJ2-7 and V is TRBV6-2 or TRBV6-3; 7 bases are shared with TRBD2. V shed 5 bases, J shed 2 bases, and the junction held 6 bases outside the gene matches. In germline, CDR1 is MNHEY, CDR2 SVGEGT. This CDR3 is 14 amino acids long. The chain's CDR3 is CASSEIGRAYEQYV. As DNA, the CDR3 is TGTGCCAGCAGTGAAATTGGGAGGGCCTACGAGCAGTACGTC.

This clonotype has ten or more counts. The rearrangement uses TRBV12-3 or TRBV12-4 and TRBJ1-1; D gene ambiguous. The ends were cut back, 7 bases at V and 4 bases at J, with 13 bases in the middle. This CDR3 has 13 amino acids. The CDR3 is CASTRTAGTEAFF. CDR3 coding DNA: TGTGCCAGCACAAGGACCGCGGGCACTGAAGCTTTCTTT.

In its sample, this clonotype was seen a few times. V and J are TRBV7-2 and TRBJ2-3; possibly TRBD2 for D (7 bases). The CDR3 extends over 17 amino acids. Germline V gene sequence: CDR1 SGHTA, CDR2 FQGNSA. Trimming removed 0 bases at V and 8 bases at J, with 21 bases between. Written as DNA, the CDR3 is TGTGCCAGCAGCTTAGCTGACGTGCGGCGGGGAGGGGGTACGCAGTATTTT. This translates into CASSLADVRRGGGTQYF. Variable domain in full (rest from reference TRBV7-2 and TRBJ2-3): GAGVSQSPSNKVTEKGKDVELRCDPISGHTALYWYRQSLGQGLEFLIYFQGNSAPDKSGLPSDRFSAERTGGSVSTLTIQRTQQEDSAVYLCASSLADVRRGGGTQYFGPGTRLTVL.

This clonotype was seen a handful of times. The V and J genes are TRBV7-2 and TRBJ2-1; 8 nucleotides match TRBD1. Germline V lookup: CDR1 SGHTA, CDR2 FQGNSA. This CDR3 region has 14 residues. With 3 bases clipped from V and 7 bases from J, the junction kept 5 bases outside the gene matches. The CDR3 region has the DNA TGTGCCAGCAGCTTTACGACAGGGGTGAATGAGCAGTTCTTC. Its translation: CASSFTTGVNEQFF.

This clonotype was seen repeatedly, ten times or more. The CDR3 DNA reads as TGCGCCAGCAGCCAAGAGACTAGCGGGAGCTCCTACAATGAGCAGTTCTTC. Translation: CASSQETSGSSYNEQFF. The chain has TRBV4-3 and TRBJ2-1; TRBD2 matches 12 bases. The CDR3 has 17 amino acids. J gave up 0 bases and V 0 bases, and 0 bases lay outside the gene matches. Germline CDR1 is LGHNA and CDR2 is YSLEER.

The chain couples TRBV4-2 to TRBJ2-2; tentative D call: TRBD1 (6 bases). The V and J ends lost 4 bases and 0 bases respectively, with 9 bases between them. CDR3 length: 15 residues. CDR1 is LGHNA and CDR2 is YNFKEQ in the germline V gene. The DNA of the CDR3 is TGTGCCAGCAGCCGGGGGCTCTCGAACACCGGGGAGCTGTTTTTT. This translates into CASSRGLSNTGELFF.

The chain couples TRBV6-5 to TRBJ1-2, with TRBD1 as a possible D gene (5 bases). V was pared by 2 bases and J by 5 bases, with 12 bases between. Germline lookup yields CDR1 MNHEY and CDR2 SVGAGI. This CDR3 contains 14 residues. As DNA, the CDR3 is TGTGCCAGCAGTTACGGGACGGAGGGGTATGGCTACACCTTC. Its protein product is CASSYGTEGYGYTF.

The V gene is TRBV20-1, the J gene TRBJ2-7; no reliable D call. V was clipped by 6 bases and J by 0 bases, with 6 bases between them. The V gene's germline CDR1 is DFQATT and CDR2 SNEGSKA (reference sequence). This CDR3 region has 11 residues. CDR3 sequence (DNA): TGCAGTGCGCAGTTCTCCTACGAGCAGTACTTC. Protein: CSAQFSYEQYF.

Written as DNA, the CDR3 is TGCAGTGCTAGAGATCAGGGGTCTAACTATGGCTACACCTTC. Its protein product is CSARDQGSNYGYTF. The rearrangement joins TRBV20-1 to TRBJ1-2, with D possibly matching TRBD1 (6 bases). This CDR3 contains 14 residues. V dropped 0 bases and J dropped 0 bases, with 8 bases sitting between them. The germline V gene has CDR1 DFQATT and CDR2 SNEGSKA (reference sequence).

The rearrangement links TRBV6-1 to TRBJ2-2; 10 bases align to TRBD2. Germline CDR1 is MNHNS and CDR2 is SASEGT. V lost 6 bases and J lost 5; bases outside the gene matches: 3. The CDR3 contains 14 residues. The CDR3 bases are TGTGCCAGCAGGGTAGCGGGAGGAACCGGGGAGCTGTTTTTT. Translating gives CASRVAGGTGELFF.